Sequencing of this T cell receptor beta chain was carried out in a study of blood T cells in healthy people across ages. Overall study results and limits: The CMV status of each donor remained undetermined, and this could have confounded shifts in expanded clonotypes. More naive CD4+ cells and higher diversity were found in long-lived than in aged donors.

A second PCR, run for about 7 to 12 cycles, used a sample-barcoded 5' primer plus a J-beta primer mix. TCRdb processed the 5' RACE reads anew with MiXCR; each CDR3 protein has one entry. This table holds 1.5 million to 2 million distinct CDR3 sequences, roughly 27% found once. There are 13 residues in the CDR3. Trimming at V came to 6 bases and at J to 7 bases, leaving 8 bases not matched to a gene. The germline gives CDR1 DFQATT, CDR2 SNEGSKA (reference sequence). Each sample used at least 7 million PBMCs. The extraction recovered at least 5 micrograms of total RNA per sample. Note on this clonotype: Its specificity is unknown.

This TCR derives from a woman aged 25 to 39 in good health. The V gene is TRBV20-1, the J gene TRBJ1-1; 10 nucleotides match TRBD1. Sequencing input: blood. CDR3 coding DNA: TGCAGTGCACCCGGGACAGGGGCCCATGAAGCTTTCTTT. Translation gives CSAPGTGAHEAFF.